The present entry profiles one TCR beta chain with its context. Its antigen remains unidentified. The CDR3 is made up of 15 amino acids. V was trimmed by 6 bases and J by 7 bases, leaving 21 bases between them. Germline-derived CDR1 and CDR2 are KGHSH and LQKENI. The sample is drawn from a study of T-cell reconstitution after alpha-beta-depleted transplantation in children. Study-wide results and caveats: Recipient T cells and thymic progenitors that survived were the source of the high TCRbeta diversity seen at day 60 in some patients. T-cell numbers and diversity, one year after transplant, stemmed largely from T cells that were newly produced. Alpha-beta T cells present about two months after transplant were reported to originate from several hundred expanded graft clones.

During its preparation, the TCRbeta library received unique molecular identifiers. TCRdb analysed the PCR reads with MiXCR anew, one entry per CDR3 protein. The sample comprises about 980,000 distinct CDR3 sequences, about 31% of which are singletons, and under 30% rests with the top ten. The source is a boy younger than two who had a stem cell transplant for SCID, so the T cells may come from the graft donor. The chain recombines TRBV18 with TRBJ1-2, with D uncertain. The sample consisted of PBMCs, mostly from graft donor cells, taken 360 days after TCRalphabeta/CD19-depleted stem cell transplant. The CDR3 DNA reads TGTGCCAGCTCGAACCGGGCCTGGGGTGCGCGTGGCTACACCTTC. Translated: CASSNRAWGARGYTF.